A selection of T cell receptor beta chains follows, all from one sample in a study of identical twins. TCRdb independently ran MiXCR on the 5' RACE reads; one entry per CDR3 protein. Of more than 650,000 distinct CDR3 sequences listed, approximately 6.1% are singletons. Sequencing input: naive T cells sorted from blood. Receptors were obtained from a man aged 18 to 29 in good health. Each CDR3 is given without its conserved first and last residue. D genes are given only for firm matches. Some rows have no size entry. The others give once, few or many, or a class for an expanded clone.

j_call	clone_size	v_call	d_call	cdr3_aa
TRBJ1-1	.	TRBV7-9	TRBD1	ASSWGDRGNGKAF
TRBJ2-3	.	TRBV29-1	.	SVEELLGVDTQY
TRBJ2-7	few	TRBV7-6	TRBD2	ASSPTSGESYEQY
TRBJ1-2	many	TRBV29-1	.	SVEEGDTYYYGYT
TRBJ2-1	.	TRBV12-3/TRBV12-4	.	ASSLPTSNEQF
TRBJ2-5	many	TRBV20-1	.	SAHSSEETWETQY
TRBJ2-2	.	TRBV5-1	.	ASSWISARELF
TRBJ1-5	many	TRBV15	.	ATSSSNQPQH
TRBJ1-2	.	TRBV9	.	ASSVGGVVYGYT
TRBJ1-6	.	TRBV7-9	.	ASSLEGNNSPLH
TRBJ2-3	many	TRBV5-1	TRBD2	ASSLGTSGFTDTQY
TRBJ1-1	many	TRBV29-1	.	SAPGLRKNTEAF
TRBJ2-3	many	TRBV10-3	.	AISAVAGTDTQY
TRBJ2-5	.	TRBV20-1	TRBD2	SARDVWTSPETQY
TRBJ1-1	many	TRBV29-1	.	SVDSWGRPGNTEAF
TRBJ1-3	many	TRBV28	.	ASRESGNTIY
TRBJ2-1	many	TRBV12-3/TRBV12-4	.	ATRSKRGYTNNEQF
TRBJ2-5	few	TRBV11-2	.	ASSLGLRYQETQY
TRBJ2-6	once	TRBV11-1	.	ASSALTGEAAGANVLT
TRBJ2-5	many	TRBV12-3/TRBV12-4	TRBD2	ASRSGLAGGETQY
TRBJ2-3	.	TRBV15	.	ATSIGRGPDTQY
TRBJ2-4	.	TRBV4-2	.	ASSQTGDLAKNIQY
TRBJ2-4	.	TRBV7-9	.	ASSSGHLAKNIQY
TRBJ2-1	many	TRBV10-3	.	AITGGQSSYNEQF
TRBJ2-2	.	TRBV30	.	AWSVFRGIGPDTGELF
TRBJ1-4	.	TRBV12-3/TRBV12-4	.	ASRRYPEKLF
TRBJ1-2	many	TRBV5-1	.	ASRPDTPANYGYT
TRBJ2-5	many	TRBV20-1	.	SARHVETQY
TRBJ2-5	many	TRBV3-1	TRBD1	ASSQEPGTGDTQY
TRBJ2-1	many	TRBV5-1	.	ASSLDSGRNNEQF
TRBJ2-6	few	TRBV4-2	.	ASSQDLGNSGANVLT